The 11 T cell receptor beta chains given below trace back to one sample, sequenced in a study of radiation and T cells in renal cell carcinoma. Noted time point: blood 2 weeks post-SBRT. Treatment noted: 15 Gy SBRT to primary tumor, nephrectomy 4 weeks later. Method: immunoSEQ multiplex PCR; TCRdb's copy keeps in-frame clones and lacks some. The table includes some 120,000 clones, 75% to 90% detected once. The sample consisted of blood, taken from a patient whose treatment included radiotherapy and nephrectomy. The source is a woman aged 55-75 years with renal cell carcinoma.

The chain has TRBV6-6 and TRBJ1-2; D not certain. Trimming cost V 0 bases and J 4 bases, with 6 bases left between them. The CDR3 totals 13 residues. CDR1 is MNHNY and CDR2 is SVGAGI in the germline V gene (reference sequence). CDR3 sequence: CASSYSGSYGYTF. The CDR3 DNA reads as TGTGCCAGCAGTTACTCAGGAAGCTATGGCTACACCTTC.

V and J are TRBV5-1 and TRBJ2-3, with D uncertain. Germline values: CDR1 SGHRS, CDR2 YFSETQ. Trimming left V 4 bases short and J 2 bases short, with 11 bases between. The CDR3 extends over 14 amino acids. CDR3 sequence (DNA): TGCGCCAGCAGCCCCGGGCCCTACACAGATACGCAGTATTTT. Amino acid sequence: CASSPGPYTDTQYF.

This clone was seen only once. The V gene is TRBV7-2, the J gene TRBJ1-1; weak D call: TRBD1 (5 bases). The germline gives CDR1 SGHTA, CDR2 FQGNSA. This CDR3 comprises 12 residues. V was pared by 4 bases and J by 5 bases, with 8 bases between. The CDR3 nucleotides read TGTGCCAGCAGCTCTTACAGGACTGAAGCTTTCTTT. This codes for CASSSYRTEAFF. The whole variable domain, filled in from reference TRBV7-2 and TRBJ1-1, reads GAGVSQSPSNKVTEKGKDVELRCDPISGHTALYWYRQSLGQGLEFLIYFQGNSAPDKSGLPSDRFSAERTGGSVSTLTIQRTQQEDSAVYLCASSSYRTEAFFGQGTRLTVV.

The chain has TRBV14 and TRBJ2-5; TRBD1 is a possible D gene (6 bases). The CDR3 runs 17 residues. The germline V and J ends were trimmed by 0 bases and 2 bases, with 16 bases remaining between them. Germline V lookup: CDR1 SGHDN, CDR2 FVKESK. CDR3 residues: CASSQDVGASVQETQYF. The DNA of the CDR3 is TGTGCCAGCAGCCAAGACGTGGGGGCGAGTGTTCAAGAGACCCAGTACTTC.

This clone has a handful of counts. The gene calls are TRBV29-1 and TRBJ1-1; D is unresolved. From germline, CDR1 is SQVTM and CDR2 ANQGSEA. The germline V and J ends were trimmed by 1 base and 1 base, with 7 bases remaining between them. The CDR3 contains 13 residues. The CDR3 coding sequence is TGCAGCGTTGAAGTGTCCGGGAACACTGAAGCTTTCTTT. Its translation: CSVEVSGNTEAFF. The variable domain in full, completed from reference TRBV29-1 and TRBJ1-1, reads SAVISQKPSRDICQRGTSLTIQCQVDSQVTMMFWYRQQPGQSLTLIATANQGSEATYESGFVIDKFPISRPNLTFSTLTVSNMSPEDSSIYLCSVEVSGNTEAFFGQGTRLTVV.

The chain combines TRBV7-6 with TRBJ2-7; D not resolved. Trimming removed 1 base at V and 0 bases at J, with 10 bases between. The CDR3 length is 15 residues. Germline-derived CDR1 and CDR2 are SGHVS and FNYEAQ. DNA for the CDR3: TGTGCCAGCAGCTTAGAGGCTAGTCCCTCCTACGAGCAGTACTTC. Protein: CASSLEASPSYEQYF.

The chain uses TRBV2 and TRBJ1-4; TRBD1 aligns across 8 bases. V was clipped by 7 bases and J by 0 bases; unmatched bases: 4. The CDR3 totals 15 residues. Per germline, CDR1 SNHLY and CDR2 FYNNEI. The DNA of the CDR3 is TGTGCCAGCAAGGACAGGGTCTCAACTAATGAAAAACTGTTTTTT. It encodes CASKDRVSTNEKLFF.

The V and J genes are TRBV19 and TRBJ2-6; the D is unclear. Per the germline V gene, CDR1 is LNHDA and CDR2 is SQIVND (reference sequence). V lost 4 bases, J lost 1 base, and 8 bases lay in between. The CDR3 contains 15 residues. DNA for the CDR3: TGTGCCAGTAGTACTGAGAGGTCTGGGGCCAACGTCCTGACTTTC. It codes for CASSTERSGANVLTF.

The genes are TRBV5-1 and TRBJ2-3; tentative D call: TRBD2 (5 bases). The germline gives CDR1 SGHRS, CDR2 YFSETQ. With 4 bases removed from V and 4 bases from J, the gap between germline ends came to 13 bases. This CDR3 contains 14 residues. This chain's CDR3 is CASSLPDLSDTQYF. CDR3 nucleotides: TGCGCCAGCAGCCTGCCGGACTTATCAGATACGCAGTATTTT.

This chain connects TRBV7-9 to TRBJ1-1, with a tentative D call TRBD1 (5 bases). The V end was cut by 4 bases, the J end by 1 base, with 10 bases between. The V gene's germline CDR1 is SEHNR and CDR2 FQNEAQ (reference sequence). This CDR3 region has 14 residues. The DNA of the CDR3 is TGTGCCAGCAGCTCAAGGGACTGGAACACTGAAGCTTTCTTT. Translating gives CASSSRDWNTEAFF.

The V call is TRBV5-4, the J call TRBJ1-2; TRBD1 might be the D (5 bases). Trimming took off 1 base at V and 4 bases at J, with 11 bases between the two ends. Germline assignment: CDR1 SGHNT and CDR2 YYREEE (reference sequence). The CDR3 spans 14 residues. DNA for the CDR3: TGTGCCAGCAGCTTGCTCCAGGGTGGCTATGGCTACACCTTC. Translation gives CASSLLQGGYGYTF.